This T cell receptor (beta chain) was obtained from a study of blood T cell repertoires in COVID-19. Study-wide context: PBMCs, B-cell-depleted T cells, or T cells provided the cDNA or gDNA that made up the material.

Original methodology: Estimates of nucleated cell counts were drawn from the amplification of reference gene primers. Produced via immunoSEQ multiplex PCR; TCRdb's table is partial and in-frame only. That table furnishes V, J and clone size, whereas the DNA furnished D and trimming. The data hold about 100,000 clones, with roughly 88% observed a single time. The receptor comes from a woman of 80 years or more with acute or convalescent COVID-19. Sequenced material: peripheral blood.

The CDR3 nucleotides read TGTGCCAGCAGTACACCGGGACTAGCGGGGCCAGATACGCAGTATTTT. It codes for CASSTPGLAGPDTQYF. The J gene is TRBJ2-3, the V gene TRBV6-6, with 13 bases matching TRBD2. Per germline, CDR1 MNHNY and CDR2 SVGAGI (reference sequence). V gave up 5 bases and J gave up 4 bases; unmatched junction bases: 6. The CDR3 is 16 amino acids.